The 10 T cell receptor beta chains reported below all come from one sample, sequenced in a study of T cells expressing NK-cell markers. Reanalyzing the 5' RACE reads, TCRdb keeps one entry per CDR3 protein, without DNA. The sample has 150,000 or so distinct CDR3 sequences; the top ten hold about a fifth. Sequenced input: blood T cells: a sorted CD56 or NKG2C T cell subset, CD4+ or CD8+ T cells, or bulk PBMC T cells (not recorded which). Every receptor here comes from a woman between 18 and 70 years old in good health.

The rearrangement uses TRBV10-3 and TRBJ1-2. The CDR3 totals 16 residues. Germline V CDR1 and CDR2: ENHRY, SYGVKD. CDR3 sequence reads: CAILRVGNEAVGGYTF.

This chain links TRBV20-1 with TRBJ1-2; TCRdb reports TRBD1, a call that lacks DNA to check it against. Germline loops: CDR1 DFQATT, CDR2 SNEGSKA (reference sequence). This CDR3 has 13 amino acids. The CDR3: CSAQTGTNYGYTF.

The V gene is TRBV20-1, the J gene TRBJ2-1; lacking DNA, the TRBD2 call made by TCRdb goes unchecked. Germline loops: CDR1 DFQATT, CDR2 SNEGSKA (reference sequence). This CDR3 region has 14 residues. The CDR3 sequence: CSARDGEGGDEQFF.

V and J are TRBV29-1 and TRBJ1-2; TCRdb calls TRBD1, which cannot be checked without DNA. The CDR3 loop spans 14 amino acids. From germline, CDR1 is SQVTM and CDR2 ANQGSEA. The CDR3 reads CSVGGTGDNYGYTF.

The chain has TRBV25-1 and TRBJ1-5; TCRdb lists TRBD1, though no DNA is available to test this call. Per germline, CDR1 MGHDK and CDR2 SYGVNS. There are 15 residues in the CDR3. The CDR3 is CASSESGISNQPQHF.

V and J are TRBV7-7 and TRBJ2-2; TCRdb indicates TRBD1, and absent DNA this call remains unverified. CDR1 is SSHAT, CDR2 FNYEAQ, per germline (reference sequence). There are 14 residues in the CDR3. CDR3 residues: CASSRTTNTGELFF.

V and J are TRBV20-1 and TRBJ1-6; TCRdb indicates TRBD1, and absent DNA this call remains unverified. The CDR3 extends over 16 amino acids. Germline lookup yields CDR1 DFQATT and CDR2 SNEGSKA (reference sequence). The CDR3 loop reads CSARGGNEVDNSPLHF.

The chain employs TRBV5-1 and TRBJ1-1; TCRdb gives TRBD1 as the D gene, but with no DNA this cannot be confirmed. CDR1 SGHRS and CDR2 YFSETQ come from the germline V gene. The CDR3 spans 13 residues. This CDR3 is CASSLTQDTEAFF. Complete variable domain (other parts from reference TRBV5-1 and TRBJ1-1): KAGVTQTPRYLIKTRGQQVTLSCSPISGHRSVSWYQQTPGQGLQFLFEYFSETQRNKGNFPGRFSGRQFSNSRSEMNVSTLELGDSALYLCASSLTQDTEAFFGQGTRLTVV.

This chain links TRBV5-1 with TRBJ2-1; TCRdb calls TRBD1, which cannot be checked without DNA. Germline V gene sequence: CDR1 SGHRS, CDR2 YFSETQ. The CDR3 has 14 residues. The CDR3 reads CASSSDPGYNEQFF.

This chain links TRBV3-1 with TRBJ1-1; TCRdb indicates TRBD1, and absent DNA this call remains unverified. The CDR3 totals 16 residues. CDR1 LGHDT and CDR2 YNNKEL come from the germline V gene (reference sequence). The CDR3 sequence is CASSQGTKGMNTEAFF.